This is a list of T cell receptor beta chains from one sample in a study of blood T cell repertoires in COVID-19. Clones were read by immunoSEQ multiplex PCR, and TCRdb kept only the in-frame ones, dropping some. The repertoire holds around 380,000 clones, approximately 89% seen once, with 1.3% in the top ten. Sequencing was done on a sample of PBMCs or T cells enriched from blood (not recorded which). These receptors were collected from a man between 25 and 39 years old who had recovered from COVID-19. CDR3s include the opening cysteine and the closing phenylalanine or tryptophan. Each record gives: J gene, V gene, CDR3 protein.

TRBJ2-5,TRBV19,CASSIRGGKETQYF
TRBJ2-1,TRBV7-6,CASSQTTGGNEQFF
TRBJ1-1,TRBV6-5,CASSYSQGIMNTEAFF
TRBJ2-3,TRBV2,CASSGQTTDTQYF
TRBJ1-6,TRBV4-1,CASSQEPLQAANSPLHF
TRBJ2-2,TRBV5-1,CATAGTPDPGELFF
TRBJ2-7,TRBV7-7,CASSPGLAGNEQYF
TRBJ1-1,TRBV30,CAWSPSIPRDSATEAFF
TRBJ1-2,TRBV28,CASSFNPKKDTYGYTF
TRBJ2-1,TRBV5-5,CASSGDRPLSSYNEQFF
TRBJ1-2,TRBV7-2,CASSGAGGNNYGYTF
TRBJ1-6,TRBV6-1,CASSELGGPLHF
TRBJ1-2,TRBV29-1,CSVDYRGWGGNGYTF
TRBJ1-2,TRBV12-5,CASGLQGAYGYTF
TRBJ2-5,TRBV24-1,CATSDPGQETQYF
TRBJ1-1,TRBV7-8,CASHTGTGGFTEAFF
TRBJ1-1,TRBV11-2,CASSLGAGLEAFF
TRBJ1-1,TRBV7-3,CASSSGQGTTEAFF
TRBJ1-1,TRBV7-9,CASVGQLNTEAFF
TRBJ1-5,TRBV2,CASSEETGSQPQHF
TRBJ1-5,TRBV21-1,CASSTSGEDNQPQHF
TRBJ1-4,TRBV9,CASSVAGGVDEKLFF
TRBJ1-5,TRBV30,CAWSHGSNQPQHF
TRBJ2-7,TRBV14,CASSQADIAGGLYEQYF
TRBJ1-4,TRBV7-9,CASSPWDRGLSNEKLFF
TRBJ1-4,TRBV7-9,CASSLSAGNEKLFF
TRBJ1-2,TRBV3-1/TRBV3-2,CASSQQGPNYGYTF